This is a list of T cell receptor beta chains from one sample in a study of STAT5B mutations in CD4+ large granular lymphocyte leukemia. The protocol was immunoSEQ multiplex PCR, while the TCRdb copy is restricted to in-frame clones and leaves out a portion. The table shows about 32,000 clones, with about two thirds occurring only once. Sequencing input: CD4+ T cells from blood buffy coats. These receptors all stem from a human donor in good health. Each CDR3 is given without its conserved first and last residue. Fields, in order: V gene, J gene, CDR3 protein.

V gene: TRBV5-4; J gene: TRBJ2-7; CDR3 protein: ASSLGVGSRPYEQY
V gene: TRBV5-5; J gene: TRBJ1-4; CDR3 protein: ASSLGHSFISTNEKLF
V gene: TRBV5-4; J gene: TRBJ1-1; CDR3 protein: ASSSRQGVTEAF
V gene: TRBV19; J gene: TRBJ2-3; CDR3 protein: ASSFWTGADTQY
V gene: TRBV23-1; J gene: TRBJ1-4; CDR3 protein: ASDGGRRVKKLF
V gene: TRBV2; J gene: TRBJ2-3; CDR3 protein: ASNLHGAGSTDTQY
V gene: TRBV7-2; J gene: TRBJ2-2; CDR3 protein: ASSLPGGVGAGELF
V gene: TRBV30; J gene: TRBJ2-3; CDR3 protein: AWAASGAADTQY
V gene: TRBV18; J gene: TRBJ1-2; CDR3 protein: ASSPRTGGALGYGYT
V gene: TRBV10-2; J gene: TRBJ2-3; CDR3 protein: ASSEAEWMADTQY
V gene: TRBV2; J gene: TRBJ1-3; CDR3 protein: ASSTRNTIY
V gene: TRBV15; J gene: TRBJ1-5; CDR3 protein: ATSRDPGRPQH
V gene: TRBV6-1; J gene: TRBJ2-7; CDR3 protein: ASSLQRVYEQY
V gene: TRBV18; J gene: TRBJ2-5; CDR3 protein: ASSPPALPRETQY
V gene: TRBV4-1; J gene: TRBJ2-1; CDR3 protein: ASSQRGSSYNEQF
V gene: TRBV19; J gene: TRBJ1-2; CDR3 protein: ASSYTLGDYGYT
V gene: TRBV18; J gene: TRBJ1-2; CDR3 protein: ASSPQGSGWEGGYT
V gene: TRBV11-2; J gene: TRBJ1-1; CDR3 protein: ASSLEGRTGAEAF
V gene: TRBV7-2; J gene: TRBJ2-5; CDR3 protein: ASSFYSSPGETQY
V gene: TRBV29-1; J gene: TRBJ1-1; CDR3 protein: SAGTGYGTEAF
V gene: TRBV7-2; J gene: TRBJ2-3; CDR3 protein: ASSLVRTSGGPSTDTQY
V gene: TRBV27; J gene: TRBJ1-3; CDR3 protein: ASSLSHSSGNTIY
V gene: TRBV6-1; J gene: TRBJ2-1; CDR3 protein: ASQRGGGYNEQF
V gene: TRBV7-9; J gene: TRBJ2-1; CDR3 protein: ASSVSSGEQF
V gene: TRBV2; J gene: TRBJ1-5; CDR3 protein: ASSEESNQPQH
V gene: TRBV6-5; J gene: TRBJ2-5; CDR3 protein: ASGQGQETQY
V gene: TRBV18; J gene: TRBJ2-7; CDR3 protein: ASSPAIAGGPSSYEQY
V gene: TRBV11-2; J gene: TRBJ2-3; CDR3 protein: ASSPGTSGGRTDTQY
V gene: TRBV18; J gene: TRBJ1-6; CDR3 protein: ASSGGDNSPLH
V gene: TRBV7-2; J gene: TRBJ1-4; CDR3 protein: ASSLEAGEKLF
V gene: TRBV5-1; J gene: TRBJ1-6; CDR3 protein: ASSLEGVSYNSPLH
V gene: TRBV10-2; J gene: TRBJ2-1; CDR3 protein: ASSDAGRSYNEQF
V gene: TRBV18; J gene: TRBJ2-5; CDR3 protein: ASSPPPTGGRETQY
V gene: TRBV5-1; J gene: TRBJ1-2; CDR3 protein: ASSLAGTVNYGYT
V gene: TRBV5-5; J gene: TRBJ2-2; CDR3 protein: ASSLGPFTGELF
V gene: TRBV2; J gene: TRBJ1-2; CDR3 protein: ASVLDRENGYT
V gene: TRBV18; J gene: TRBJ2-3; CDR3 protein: ASSLDGGAGDTQY
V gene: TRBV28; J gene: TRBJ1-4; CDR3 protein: ASAPGNEKLF
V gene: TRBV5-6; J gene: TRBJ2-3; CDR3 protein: ASSLAGGASTDTQY
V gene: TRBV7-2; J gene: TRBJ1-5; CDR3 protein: ASSLTFGNQPQH
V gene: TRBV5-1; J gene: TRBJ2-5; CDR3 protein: ASSLQGLSYQETQY
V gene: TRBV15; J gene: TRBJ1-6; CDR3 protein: ATSREQGSSYNSPLH
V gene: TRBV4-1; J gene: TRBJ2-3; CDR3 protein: ASSQFPRGSTDTQY
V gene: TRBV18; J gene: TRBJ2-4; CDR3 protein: ASSPFIGDFQNIQY
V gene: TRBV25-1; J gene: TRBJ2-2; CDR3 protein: ASSEHGGPNTGELF
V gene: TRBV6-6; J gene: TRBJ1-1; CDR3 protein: ASRTGTGTEAF
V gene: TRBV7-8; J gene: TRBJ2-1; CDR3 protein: ASSLLARVKNNEQF
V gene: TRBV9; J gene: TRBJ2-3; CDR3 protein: ASSVGAQDYTDTQY
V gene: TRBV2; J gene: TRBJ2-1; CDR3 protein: ASSSRTSGTYNEQF